The present T cell receptor (beta chain) was sequenced within a study of Ad26.COV2.S vaccination and SARS-CoV-2 variants. Treatment meaning: about 20 received Ad26.COV2.S at low or high dose, single or two shots; 5 received placebo; per-sample allocation not given. Sampling was done on day 63 after the first vaccine or placebo injection. This vaccine is an Ad26 vector that expresses the Wuhan-strain SARS-CoV-2 spike. Clones were read by immunoSEQ multiplex PCR, and TCRdb kept only the in-frame ones, dropping some. This repertoire shows 290,000 or so clones, around 87% found once; its top ten account for 3% to 4%. The sequence was obtained from a person aged 18-60 years who received the Ad26.COV2.S COVID-19 vaccine or a placebo. Specimen: peripheral blood, collected in a trial of Ad26.COV2.S vaccine versus placebo.

The CDR3: CASILAGTDTQYF. Written as DNA, the CDR3 is TGTGCCAGCATCCTAGCGGGGACAGATACGCAGTATTTT. V and J are TRBV28 and TRBJ2-3; 9 bases fit TRBD2. CDR3 length: 13 amino acids. Trimming cost V 7 bases and J 3 bases; bases outside gene matches: 2. The V gene's germline CDR1 is MDHEN and CDR2 SYDVKM. Based on the CDR3 plus reference TRBV28 and TRBJ2-3, the full variable domain is DVKVTQSSRYLVKRTGEKVFLECVQDMDHENMFWYRQDPGLGLRLIYFSYDVKMKEKGDIPEGYSVSREKKERFSLILESASTNQTSMYLCASILAGTDTQYFGPGTRLTVL.